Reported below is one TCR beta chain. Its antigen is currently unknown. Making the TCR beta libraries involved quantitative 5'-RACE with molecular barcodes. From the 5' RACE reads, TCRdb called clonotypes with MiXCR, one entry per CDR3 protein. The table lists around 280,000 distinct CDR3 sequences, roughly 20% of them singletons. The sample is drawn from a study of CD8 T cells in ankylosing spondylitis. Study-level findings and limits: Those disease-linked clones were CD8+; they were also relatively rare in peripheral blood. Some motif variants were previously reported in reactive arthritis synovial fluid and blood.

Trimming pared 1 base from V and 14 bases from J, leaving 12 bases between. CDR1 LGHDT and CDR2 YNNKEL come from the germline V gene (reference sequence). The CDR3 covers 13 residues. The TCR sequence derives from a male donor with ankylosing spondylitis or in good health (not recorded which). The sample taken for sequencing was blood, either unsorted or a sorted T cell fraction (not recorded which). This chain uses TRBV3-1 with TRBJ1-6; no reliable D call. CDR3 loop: CASSQGYSKALHF. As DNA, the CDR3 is TGTGCCAGCAGCCAAGGTTATAGTAAGGCCCTCCACTTT.